These 25 T cell receptor beta chains were all obtained from the same sample, sequenced in a study of cytomegalovirus exposure and HLA in healthy donors. The protocol was immunoSEQ multiplex PCR, while the TCRdb copy is restricted to in-frame clones and leaves out a portion. The sample contains approximately 160,000 clones, 85% to 90% of which appear only once. The source material was PBMCs. These TCRs come from a woman aged 25 to 45 in good health and CMV-seronegative.

The gene calls are TRBV19 and TRBJ2-3; 9 nucleotides line up with TRBD1. Germline V gives CDR1 LNHDA, CDR2 SQIVND (reference sequence). V lost 4 bases and J lost 1; bases outside the gene matches: 9. The CDR3 covers 17 residues. The DNA of the CDR3 is TGTGCCAGTAGTAAGGGACAGGGCTACGAGGGCACAGATACGCAGTATTTT. The encoded protein is CASSKGQGYEGTDTQYF.

The chain recombines TRBV5-6 with TRBJ2-7; D perhaps matches TRBD1 (6 bases). The V and J ends lost 5 bases and 5 bases respectively, with 14 bases between them. The germline V gene encodes CDR1 SGHDT and CDR2 YYEEEE. This CDR3 is 13 amino acids long. CDR3 protein: CASRQGRYDEQYF. CDR3 nucleotides: TGTGCCAGCAGACAGGGTCGGTACGACGAGCAGTACTTC.

The genes are TRBV11-2 and TRBJ2-2; D call uncertain. V shed 5 bases and J shed 4 bases, with 8 bases lying between them. The germline V gene has CDR1 SGHAT and CDR2 FQNNGV. CDR3 size: 13 residues. CDR3 sequence: CASSRDLTGELFF. DNA of the CDR3: TGTGCCAGCAGCCGAGATCTCACCGGGGAGCTGTTTTTT.

The chain joins TRBV5-1 to TRBJ2-7; 7 bases agree with TRBD1. The CDR3 totals 13 residues. Trimming cost V 4 bases and J 5 bases; bases outside gene matches: 6. The germline V gene has CDR1 SGHRS and CDR2 YFSETQ. The CDR3 region has the DNA TGCGCCAGCAGCATAAACAGGGGCCACGAGCAGTACTTC. Its protein is CASSINRGHEQYF.

The rearrangement joins TRBV4-3 to TRBJ2-1, with 10 positions matching TRBD2. There are 16 residues in the CDR3. V shed 2 bases, J shed 0 bases, and the junction held 1 base outside the gene matches. Per the germline V gene, CDR1 is LGHNA and CDR2 is YSLEER. Here the CDR3 DNA reads TGCGCCAGCAGCCAATTAGCGGGGGGCTCCTACAATGAGCAGTTCTTC. Residues: CASSQLAGGSYNEQFF.

The rearrangement links TRBV30 to TRBJ2-3; D is unclear. Trimming pared 5 bases from V and 0 bases from J, leaving 15 bases between. CDR1 is GTSNPN and CDR2 is SVGIG in the germline V gene (reference sequence). The CDR3 spans 15 residues. The CDR3 DNA follows: TGTGCCTGGGGTCTTTTCGCTCTTAGCACAGATACGCAGTATTTT. It encodes CAWGLFALSTDTQYF. The variable domain in full, completed from reference TRBV30 and TRBJ2-3, reads SQTIHQWPATLVQPVGSPLSLECTVEGTSNPNLYWYRQAAGRGLQLLFYSVGIGQISSEVPQNLSASRPQDRQFILSSKKLLLSDSGFYLCAWGLFALSTDTQYFGPGTRLTVL.

The chain has TRBV7-2 and TRBJ2-7; possibly TRBD1 for D (6 bases). Germline V gene data show CDR1 as SGHTA and CDR2 as FQGNSA. V gave up 5 bases and J gave up 4 bases, with 12 bases separating them. The CDR3 length is 13 residues. The CDR3 bases are TGTGCCAGCAGCAAGGACAGCCCATACGAGCAGTACTTC. This gives the protein CASSKDSPYEQYF.

This sequence joins TRBV30 and TRBJ1-5; D is ambiguous. The germline CDR1 and CDR2 sequences are GTSNPN and SVGIG (reference sequence). There are 13 residues in the CDR3. Deletions cut 2 bases from V and 2 bases from J, with 7 bases between. CDR3 sequence reads: CAWSLTRNQPQHF. In DNA, the CDR3 is TGTGCCTGGAGTCTCACCCGCAATCAGCCCCAGCATTTT.

The chain employs TRBV18 and TRBJ2-2, with D tentatively TRBD1 (5 bases). Trimming pared 1 base from V and 6 bases from J, leaving 6 bases between. The V gene's germline CDR1 is KGHSH and CDR2 LQKENI. This CDR3 has 13 residues. The DNA of the CDR3 is TGTGCCAGCTCACCACTGACAGCCGGGGAGCTGTTTTTT. Its translation: CASSPLTAGELFF.

V is TRBV2 and J is TRBJ2-1, with 7 bases matching TRBD2. The CDR3 is made up of 15 amino acids. Looked up from germline, CDR1 is SNHLY and CDR2 is FYNNEI. The V gene end was trimmed by 9 bases and the J gene end by 6 bases; junction bases not matched to a gene: 14. CDR3 protein: CASGVSGGWFNEQFF. Written as DNA, the CDR3 is TGTGCCAGTGGGGTCTCGGGGGGATGGTTCAATGAGCAGTTCTTC.

This rearrangement joins TRBV2 to TRBJ1-1; TRBD1 might be the D (5 bases). Germline V gene sequence: CDR1 SNHLY, CDR2 FYNNEI. The V and J ends lost 6 bases and 5 bases respectively, with 10 bases between them. The CDR3 spans 12 residues. The CDR3 nucleotides read TGTGCCAGCAGACGGGGGATGACTGAAGCTTTCTTT. This translates into CASRRGMTEAFF.

The V and J genes are TRBV6-1 and TRBJ2-7; weak D call: TRBD2 (5 bases). Germline V gene data show CDR1 as MNHNS and CDR2 as SASEGT. Between the trimmed V and J ends, which lost 2 bases and 6 bases, there was a span of 17 bases. The CDR3 contains 15 residues. The DNA of the CDR3 is TGTGCCAGCAGTGAATCGGGCAGGAGGCCCATCGAGCAGTACTTC. Translation gives CASSESGRRPIEQYF.

The chain links TRBV29-1 to TRBJ2-7, with a tentative D call TRBD1 (6 bases). Germline CDR1 reads SQVTM; CDR2 reads ANQGSEA. The V gene lost 1 base and the J gene lost 6 bases, with 13 bases spanning the gap. The CDR3 runs 13 residues. For the CDR3, the DNA is TGCAGCGTTGAAGGACAGGCTGGCCTCGAGCAGTACTTC. It yields the protein CSVEGQAGLEQYF.

This clone was observed a few times. The V gene is TRBV19, the J gene TRBJ2-2; no clear D gene. This CDR3 region has 14 residues. The ends were cut back, 1 base at V and 1 base at J, with 4 bases in the middle. Germline lookup yields CDR1 LNHDA and CDR2 SQIVND (reference sequence). In DNA form, the CDR3 reads TGTGCCAGTAGTATAGCCGGGAACACCGGGGAGCTGTTTTTT. Translation: CASSIAGNTGELFF. Filled out from reference TRBV19 and TRBJ2-2, the complete variable domain reads DGGITQSPKYLFRKEGQNVTLSCEQNLNHDAMYWYRQDPGQGLRLIYYSQIVNDFQKGDIAEGYSVSREKKESFPLTVTSAQKNPTAFYLCASSIAGNTGELFFGEGSRLTVL.

The chain couples TRBV5-6 to TRBJ2-5; the D gene could be TRBD1 or TRBD2 (6 bases each). V lost 3 bases to trimming and J lost 10 bases, with 22 bases between them. The length of the CDR3 is 15 residues. Germline loops: CDR1 SGHDT, CDR2 YYEEEE. The CDR3 DNA reads TGTGCCAGCAGCTCAGGAGGAGGGGGGCGCAGCAGCCAGTACTTC. Amino acid sequence: CASSSGGGGRSSQYF.

CDR3 protein: CASSGRFTLQETQYF. In DNA, the CDR3 is TGTGCCAGCAGTGGGCGTTTTACTTTACAAGAGACCCAGTACTTC. The chain is built from TRBV28 and TRBJ2-5; D unclear. Trimming took off 5 bases at V and 2 bases at J, with 15 bases between the two ends. The germline gives CDR1 MDHEN, CDR2 SYDVKM. The CDR3 spans 15 residues. Complete variable domain (other parts from reference TRBV28 and TRBJ2-5): DVKVTQSSRYLVKRTGEKVFLECVQDMDHENMFWYRQDPGLGLRLIYFSYDVKMKEKGDIPEGYSVSREKKERFSLILESASTNQTSMYLCASSGRFTLQETQYFGPGTRLLVL.

This clone has just a few counts. This chain uses TRBV4-1 with TRBJ1-2; D gene unclear. In germline, CDR1 is MGHRA, CDR2 YSYEKL. The CDR3 covers 12 residues. Trimming pared 1 base from V and 10 bases from J, leaving 10 bases between. CDR3 residues: CASSQVSQDYTF. DNA for the CDR3: TGCGCCAGCAGCCAAGTGTCGCAGGACTACACCTTC.

This clone came up a few times. J is TRBJ2-2 and V is TRBV4-2; 8 bases agree with TRBD1. The CDR3 has 14 amino acids. Germline CDR1 reads LGHNA; CDR2 reads YNFKEQ. V was clipped by 6 bases and J by 8 bases; unmatched bases: 8. In DNA form, the CDR3 reads TGTGCCAGCAGGCCGACAGGGGACGCGGGGGAGCTGTTTTTT. It codes for CASRPTGDAGELFF.

This chain uses TRBV9 with TRBJ2-1, with 7 bases identical to TRBD1. Looked up from germline, CDR1 is SGDLS and CDR2 is YYNGEE. The CDR3 runs 13 residues. V gave up 4 bases and J gave up 7 bases; unmatched junction bases: 5. CDR3 loop: CASSIAGGNEQFF. The CDR3, as DNA: TGTGCCAGCAGCATCGCAGGGGGAAATGAGCAGTTCTTC.

This chain connects TRBV7-9 to TRBJ1-3; 10 positions match TRBD1. Germline V gives CDR1 SEHNR, CDR2 FQNEAQ (reference sequence). The CDR3 is made up of 17 amino acids. Losses at the gene ends were 0 bases for V and 2 bases for J; bases not matched to a gene: 4. The CDR3 region has the DNA TGTGCCAGCAGCTTAGCGTTTGGACAGGGGGCTGGAAACACCATATATTTT. Translation: CASSLAFGQGAGNTIYF.

This chain links TRBV5-5 with TRBJ2-2; 10 bases line up with TRBD1. The CDR3 extends over 16 amino acids. Looked up from germline, CDR1 is SGHKS and CDR2 is YYEKEE (reference sequence). V trimming: 4 bases; J trimming: 10 bases; junction bases outside the gene matches: 13. The CDR3 loop is CASSATGTGVLLELFF. CDR3 DNA: TGTGCCAGCAGCGCGACCGGGACAGGGGTTCTTTTGGAGCTGTTTTTT.

This clone came up once. The V gene is TRBV27, the J gene TRBJ1-2, with 7 bases fitting TRBD1. The ends lost 6 bases at V and 0 bases at J; junction bases unmatched: 4. Per germline, CDR1 MNHEY and CDR2 SMNVEV (reference sequence). The CDR3 sequence is 14 residues long. CDR3 nucleotide sequence: TGTGCCAGCAGAGGACAGGAACCTAACTATGGCTACACCTTC. Protein sequence: CASRGQEPNYGYTF.

The rearrangement joins TRBV19 to TRBJ2-7, with TRBD2 matching 7 bases. The CDR3 is 14 amino acids. Germline V gene data show CDR1 as LNHDA and CDR2 as SQIVND (reference sequence). Trimming took 3 bases from V and 2 from J; bases not matched to a gene: 4. The CDR3 sequence: CASSMREGPYEQYF. The CDR3 DNA reads TGTGCCAGTAGTATGAGGGAGGGGCCCTACGAGCAGTACTTC.

V and J are TRBV11-3 and TRBJ2-3; no definite D call. The CDR3 is 13 residues long. The germline CDR1 and CDR2 sequences are SGHNT and YENEEA. V was clipped by 3 bases and J by 4 bases, with 8 bases between them. In DNA form, the CDR3 reads TGTGCCAGCAGCTTGAGGTTCTCAGATACGCAGTATTTT. Protein product: CASSLRFSDTQYF.

With respect to this clone: At one end the junction does not follow the germline gene, possibly because of a read error. The chain couples TRBV6-1 to TRBJ2-7, with D unresolved. Germline V gene sequence: CDR1 MNHNS, CDR2 SASEGT. The CDR3 is 12 amino acids. CDR3 sequence: CASSEYGQKPDF. The DNA of the CDR3 is TGTGCCAGCAGTGAATATGGGCAGAAGCCCGACTTC.